This T cell receptor (beta chain) was identified in a study of control samples from healthy donors and cancer patients. V lost 3 bases and J 6 bases, leaving 17 bases between the germline ends. This CDR3 contains 15 residues. Per germline, CDR1 LNHDA and CDR2 SQIVND (reference sequence). Clones were read by immunoSEQ multiplex PCR, and TCRdb kept only the in-frame ones, dropping some. The profile shows 100,000 or so clones, 79% of them singletons. This clone was seen a few times. This TCR was sampled from a woman under 40 in good health. This chain connects TRBV19 to TRBJ1-1; D remains unclear. Sequenced material: blood. Written as DNA, the CDR3 is TGTGCCAGTAGTATCTCGACGACAAGGTCGTCTGAAGCTTTCTTT. This translates into CASSISTTRSSEAFF.